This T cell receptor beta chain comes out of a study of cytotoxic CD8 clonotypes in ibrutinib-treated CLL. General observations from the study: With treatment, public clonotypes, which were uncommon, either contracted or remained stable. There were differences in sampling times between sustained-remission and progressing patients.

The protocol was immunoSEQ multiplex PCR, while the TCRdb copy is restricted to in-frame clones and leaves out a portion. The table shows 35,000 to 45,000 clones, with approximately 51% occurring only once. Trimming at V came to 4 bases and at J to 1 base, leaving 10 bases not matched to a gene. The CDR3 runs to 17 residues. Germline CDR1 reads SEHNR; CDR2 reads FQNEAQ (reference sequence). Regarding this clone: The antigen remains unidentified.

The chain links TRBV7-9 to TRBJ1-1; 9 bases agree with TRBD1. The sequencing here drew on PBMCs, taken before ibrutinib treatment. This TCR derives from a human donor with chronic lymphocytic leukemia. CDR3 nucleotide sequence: TGTGCCAGCAGCTCTTGGGACAGGGCCTATAGGAACACTGAAGCTTTCTTT. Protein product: CASSSWDRAYRNTEAFF.